These 30 T cell receptor beta chains were all obtained from the same sample, sequenced in a study of blood T cell repertoires in COVID-19. TCRdb's copy holds only in-frame clones and misses some; the assay was immunoSEQ multiplex PCR. The profile shows 95,000 to 150,000 clones, 80% to 85% of them singletons. Sequencing used PBMCs or T cells enriched from blood (not recorded which). These receptors originate from a young woman who had recovered from COVID-19.

This clone was picked up a small number of times. This chain connects TRBV18 to TRBJ2-7; the match to TRBD1 covers 8 bases. The CDR3 spans 14 residues. Germline V gene data show CDR1 as KGHSH and CDR2 as LQKENI. Trimming removed 2 bases from V and 6 bases from J; junction bases left unmatched: 6. CDR3 sequence: CASSPGTGLGEQYF. The CDR3 DNA reads as TGTGCCAGCTCACCAGGGACAGGATTGGGCGAGCAGTACTTC.

The rearrangement links TRBV4-1 to TRBJ2-1, with TRBD1 matching 10 bases. V was pared by 0 bases and J by 2 bases, with 10 bases of the junction left unmatched. CDR1 and CDR2 (germline): MGHRA, YSYEKL. The CDR3 extends over 19 amino acids. The CDR3 DNA is TGCGCCAGCAGCCAAGATCCCGGGACAGGGGTGACCCCCTACAATGAGCAGTTCTTC. Protein sequence: CASSQDPGTGVTPYNEQFF.

The chain joins TRBV2 to TRBJ2-7; 8 bases match TRBD2. The CDR3 loop spans 14 amino acids. Germline assignment: CDR1 SNHLY and CDR2 FYNNEI. V dropped 4 bases and J dropped 2; count of bases not matched to a gene: 4. Here the CDR3 reads CASSARTSPYEQYF. In DNA, the CDR3 is TGTGCCAGCAGTGCCCGGACTAGCCCCTACGAGCAGTACTTC.

The chain uses TRBV6-1 and TRBJ2-1; 7 nucleotides line up with TRBD2. V lost 0 bases to trimming and J lost 2 bases; unmatched junction nucleotides: 7. Germline CDR1 MNHNS, CDR2 SASEGT. The CDR3 covers 17 residues. In nucleotides, the CDR3 is TGTGCCAGCAGTGAAGCAGGTGGGCTAGCGGCCTACAATGAGCAGTTCTTC. It specifies CASSEAGGLAAYNEQFF.

The chain couples TRBV5-1 to TRBJ1-4; D call uncertain. The CDR3 runs 14 residues. V dropped 2 bases and J dropped 1 base, with 6 bases sitting between them. The germline gives CDR1 SGHRS, CDR2 YFSETQ. CDR3 loop: CASSFRQTNEKLFF. DNA for the CDR3: TGCGCCAGCAGCTTCAGACAAACTAATGAAAAACTGTTTTTT.

The genes are TRBV7-2 and TRBJ2-1; 8 bases are a match to TRBD2. This CDR3 is 16 amino acids long. Germline CDR1 is SGHTA and CDR2 is FQGNSA. Losses at the gene ends were 7 bases for V and 0 bases for J; bases not matched to a gene: 8. In nucleotides, the CDR3 is TGTGCCAGCAATAAACTAGCGGCACTCTCCTACAATGAGCAGTTCTTC. Translated: CASNKLAALSYNEQFF.

This chain joins TRBV2 and TRBJ2-7; 7 bases agree with TRBD1. V lost 1 base to trimming and J lost 5 bases; unmatched junction nucleotides: 2. This CDR3 region has 13 residues. Germline V lookup: CDR1 SNHLY, CDR2 FYNNEI. The CDR3 is CASSEGQGNEQYF. DNA of the CDR3: TGTGCCAGCAGTGAAGGACAGGGCAACGAGCAGTACTTC.

This clone came up a few times. The chain links TRBV18 to TRBJ2-5; a possible D gene is TRBD1 (5 bases). The CDR3 spans 13 residues. CDR1 is KGHSH and CDR2 is LQKENI in the germline V gene. V lost 1 base and J 4 bases, leaving 7 bases between the germline ends. Written as DNA, the CDR3 is TGTGCCAGCTCACCACGTCAGGGAGAGACCCAGTACTTC. Encoded protein: CASSPRQGETQYF.

The chain carries TRBV9 and TRBJ2-3; 8 bases match TRBD2. The CDR3 has 12 residues. Germline V gene lookup returns CDR1 SGDLS and CDR2 YYNGEE. Trimming cost V 3 bases and J 8 bases; bases outside gene matches: 2. The CDR3, as DNA: TGTGCCAGCAGCGCGGCGGGAGGTACGCAGTATTTT. Protein: CASSAAGGTQYF. Supplemented by reference TRBV9 and TRBJ2-3, the full variable domain reads DSGVTQTPKHLITATGQRVTLRCSPRSGDLSVYWYQQSLDQGLQFLIQYYNGEERAKGNILERFSAQQFPDLHSELNLSSLELGDSALYFCASSAAGGTQYFGPGTRLTVL.

This chain links TRBV5-4 with TRBJ2-1; TRBD1 matches at 7 bases. There are 15 residues in the CDR3. V lost 6 bases, J lost 4 bases, and 10 bases stayed unmatched. Germline-derived CDR1 and CDR2 are SGHNT and YYREEE (reference sequence). The DNA of the CDR3 is TGTGCCAGCAACCTAGGGGGACAGAGATACAATGAGCAGTTCTTC. Translated, it gives CASNLGGQRYNEQFF.

The CDR3 sequence is CASSRQSTNSPLHF. CDR3 sequence (DNA): TGTGCCAGCAGTCGACAGTCTACTAATTCACCCCTCCACTTT. The chain combines TRBV5-4 with TRBJ1-6; perhaps TRBD1 as D (5 bases). V was trimmed by 5 bases and J by 6 bases, leaving 12 bases between them. CDR1 and CDR2 (germline): SGHNT, YYREEE (reference sequence). This CDR3 spans 14 amino acids. The entire variable domain, with the rest obtained from reference TRBV5-4 and TRBJ1-6, is as follows: ETGVTQSPTHLIKTRGQQVTLRCSSQSGHNTVSWYQQALGQGPQFIFQYYREEENGRGNFPPRFSGLQFPNYSSELNVNALELDDSALYLCASSRQSTNSPLHFGNGTRLTVT.

The V and J genes are TRBV7-9 and TRBJ1-3; D perhaps matches TRBD1 (6 bases). V was trimmed by 5 bases and J by 4 bases, leaving 15 bases between them. CDR3 size: 15 residues. Germline CDR1 and CDR2: SEHNR and FQNEAQ (reference sequence). The CDR3 DNA reads as TGTGCCAGCAGCACACCGACAGGTGGGGGAAACACCATATATTTT. It codes for CASSTPTGGGNTIYF.

The V gene is TRBV7-6, the J gene TRBJ2-1; 11 bases agree with TRBD2. The CDR3 totals 17 residues. Germline CDR1 reads SGHVS; CDR2 reads FNYEAQ. V trimming: 2 bases; J trimming: 7 bases; junction bases outside the gene matches: 10. The CDR3 DNA is TGTGCCAGCAGCTTATTAGCGGGAGGGCCGATCGGGAATGAGCAGTTCTTC. Translation gives CASSLLAGGPIGNEQFF. Full variable domain (outside the CDR3, taken from reference TRBV7-6 and TRBJ2-1): GAGVSQSPRYKVTKRGQDVALRCDPISGHVSLYWYRQALGQGPEFLTYFNYEAQQDKSGLPNDRFSAERPEGSISTLTIQRTEQRDSAMYRCASSLLAGGPIGNEQFFGPGTRLTVL.

CDR3 sequence reads: CASNRAIRYQPQHF. DNA for the CDR3: TGTGCCAGCAACAGGGCTATTAGGTATCAGCCCCAGCATTTT. The chain has TRBV2 and TRBJ1-5, with D possibly matching TRBD1 (6 bases). V lost 7 bases to trimming and J lost 5 bases, with 15 bases between them. CDR3 length equals 14 residues. Germline lookup yields CDR1 SNHLY and CDR2 FYNNEI.

This chain joins TRBV7-9 and TRBJ2-1, with 11 nucleotides matching TRBD2. Germline V gene data show CDR1 as SEHNR and CDR2 as FQNEAQ (reference sequence). The CDR3 sequence is 16 residues long. V gave up 5 bases and J gave up 4 bases; unmatched junction bases: 7. In DNA form, the CDR3 reads TGTGCCAGCAGCCTCGGGACTAGCGGAGGGTACAATGAGCAGTTCTTC. This translates into CASSLGTSGGYNEQFF.

V and J are TRBV15 and TRBJ2-7; TRBD2 aligns across 14 bases. V lost 0 bases, J lost 6 bases, and 1 base stayed unmatched. Germline V CDR1 and CDR2: LNHNV, YYDKDF (reference sequence). The CDR3 totals 15 residues. The CDR3 protein is CATSRDGTSGSEQYF. The DNA for the CDR3 is TGTGCCACCAGCAGAGATGGGACTAGCGGGAGCGAGCAGTACTTC.

This rearrangement joins TRBV2 to TRBJ2-2; TRBD1 aligns across 9 bases. Unmatched junction bases numbered 6, after V lost 7 bases and J lost 3 bases. This CDR3 is built from 15 residues. Germline V gene sequence: CDR1 SNHLY, CDR2 FYNNEI. The CDR3 DNA follows: TGTGCCAGCACCAGACAGGGGGTCTACACCGGGGAGCTGTTTTTT. Translation: CASTRQGVYTGELFF.

V and J are TRBV12-3 or TRBV12-4 and TRBJ1-1; no reliable D call. The CDR3 contains 13 residues. V was shortened by 5 bases and J by 1 base, with 8 bases between the two germline ends. CDR3 sequence (DNA): TGTGCCAGCAGTCACACTACGAACACTGAAGCTTTCTTT. Encoded protein: CASSHTTNTEAFF.

The CDR3 spells CASSQDGRADTQYF. CDR3 DNA: TGCGCCAGCAGCCAAGATGGGAGGGCAGATACGCAGTATTTT. The chain combines TRBV4-3 with TRBJ2-3; 7 positions match TRBD2. J lost 4 bases, V lost 0 bases, and 1 base had no gene match. Germline assignment: CDR1 LGHNA and CDR2 YSLEER. The CDR3 covers 14 residues.

This clone showed up just a few times. The chain couples TRBV24-1 to TRBJ2-7; 8 nucleotides line up with TRBD1. The germline CDR1 and CDR2 sequences are KGHDR and SFDVKD. V was pared by 9 bases and J by 4 bases, with 4 bases of the junction left unmatched. The CDR3 consists of 12 residues. The CDR3 sequence: CATQGAGYEQYF. The CDR3 region has the DNA TGTGCCACCCAGGGGGCGGGTTACGAGCAGTACTTC.

This chain joins TRBV30 and TRBJ1-2; no clear D gene. This CDR3 comprises 13 residues. The germline V gene encodes CDR1 GTSNPN and CDR2 SVGIG (reference sequence). Trimming removed 2 bases at V and 5 bases at J, with 12 bases between. This CDR3 is CAWSRRVTYGYTF. Here the CDR3 DNA reads TGTGCCTGGAGTAGGAGGGTCACTTATGGCTACACCTTC.

This chain uses TRBV2 with TRBJ2-1; 7 nucleotides line up with TRBD2. The V segment lost 5 bases and the J segment 14 bases; nucleotides outside the gene matches: 6. Germline values: CDR1 SNHLY, CDR2 FYNNEI. The CDR3 contains 11 residues. CDR3 DNA: TGTGCCAGCAGTTGGGGAGGGGAGGAGTTCTTC. Translated: CASSWGGEEFF.

This chain links TRBV4-1 with TRBJ2-7, with TRBD2 matching over 7 bases. This CDR3 is 15 amino acids long. Looked up from germline, CDR1 is MGHRA and CDR2 is YSYEKL. The V segment lost 4 bases and the J segment 1 base; nucleotides outside the gene matches: 7. In nucleotides, the CDR3 is TGCGCCAGCAGCCCCCAAGGCGGGAGATCCTACGAGCAGTACTTC. Translation: CASSPQGGRSYEQYF.

CDR3 DNA: TGTGCCAGCAGTTACCAGAGGCGCAGGGAAGGGGACACAGATACGCAGTATTTT. It encodes CASSYQRRREGDTDTQYF. The chain employs TRBV6-2 or TRBV6-3 and TRBJ2-3, with D perhaps matching TRBD1 (5 bases). With 2 bases removed from V and 2 bases from J, the gap between germline ends came to 20 bases. This CDR3 is built from 18 residues. The germline gives CDR1 MNHEY, CDR2 SVGEGT.

This sequence joins TRBV28 and TRBJ2-1, with 9 bases fitting TRBD2. Germline trimming cut 7 bases from V and 0 bases from J; bases unmatched to any gene: 31. Germline CDR1 is MDHEN and CDR2 is SYDVKM. The CDR3 contains 24 residues. The CDR3, as DNA: TGTGCCAGCAAGGGTCCGGTAGGTTGGCTAGCGGGAAGTAACCACCCCGGCTCCTACAATGAGCAGTTCTTC. Its translation is CASKGPVGWLAGSNHPGSYNEQFF. Filled out from reference TRBV28 and TRBJ2-1, the complete variable domain reads DVKVTQSSRYLVKRTGEKVFLECVQDMDHENMFWYRQDPGLGLRLIYFSYDVKMKEKGDIPEGYSVSREKKERFSLILESASTNQTSMYLCASKGPVGWLAGSNHPGSYNEQFFGPGTRLTVL.

This chain joins TRBV23-1 and TRBJ1-4, with D tentatively TRBD1 (6 bases). TRBV23-1 is filed as an ORF, its function uncertain. Trimming pared 0 bases from V and 7 bases from J, leaving 18 bases between. This CDR3 region has 17 residues. CDR3 nucleotides: TGCGCCAGCAGTCAATCATGGGTCGGGGGGCGAGGTGAAAAACTGTTTTTT. It yields the protein CASSQSWVGGRGEKLFF.

The rearrangement uses TRBV4-2 and TRBJ1-2; no clear D. V gave up 0 bases and J gave up 1 base, with 9 bases separating them. Germline V CDR1 and CDR2: LGHNA, YNFKEQ. This CDR3 has 15 amino acids. The CDR3 sequence: CASSQDPGINYGYTF. CDR3 in DNA: TGTGCCAGCAGCCAAGATCCGGGAATTAACTATGGCTACACCTTC.

This clone turned up a few times. CDR3 in DNA: TGTGCCAGCAGTTACGACAGTAGCAATCAGCCCCAGCATTTT. Encoded protein: CASSYDSSNQPQHF. V and J are TRBV6-2 or TRBV6-3 and TRBJ1-5; D may be TRBD1 (5 bases). The CDR3 spans 14 residues. V was clipped by 2 bases and J by 0 bases, with 5 bases between them. Germline V gene lookup returns CDR1 MNHEY and CDR2 SVGEGT.

The rearrangement joins TRBV6-6 to TRBJ2-5; no definite D call. Germline V gives CDR1 MNHNY, CDR2 SVGAGI (reference sequence). Trimming shortened V by 7 bases and J by 5 bases, and 14 bases separated the two germline ends. The CDR3 consists of 13 residues. CDR3 sequence: CASTPLGEETQYF. The DNA of the CDR3 is TGTGCCAGCACCCCTCTAGGTGAGGAGACCCAGTACTTC.

The chain combines TRBV7-2 with TRBJ1-5; the D gene is possibly TRBD1 (5 bases). Deletions cut 1 base from V and 7 bases from J, with 14 bases between. Germline-derived CDR1 and CDR2 are SGHTA and FQGNSA. CDR3 length equals 15 residues. In DNA, the CDR3 is TGTGCCAGCAGCTTAGACCCCTCAGGGCGGCAGCCCCAGCATTTT. Protein product: CASSLDPSGRQPQHF.